Each of the 9 T cell receptor beta chains below was sequenced from the same sample in a study of spatial heterogeneity in lung cancer. Broader study findings: Counts that tracked tumor mutation counts were those of expanded intratumoral alpha and beta TCRs.

The time point is: sample taken at primary tumor resection. TCRdb redid the calling of the 5' RACE reads with MiXCR, one entry per CDR3 protein. Seen here are fewer than 11,000 distinct CDR3 sequences, roughly an eighth observed once, and the top ten hold over 9.5%. The antigens of these receptors remain unknown. Specimen: lung tumor tissue, collected at surgery. The receptors shown here come from a male donor with early-stage non-small cell lung cancer.

In its sample, this clonotype is medium-sized (0.01 to 0.1%). In a library made to pick up alpha chains, this beta chain is a stray read with a size that means little. V and J are TRBV6-2 or TRBV6-3 and TRBJ2-2, with a tentative D call TRBD2 (6 bases). Trimming shortened V by 5 bases and J by 0 bases, and 13 bases separated the two germline ends. The CDR3 has 16 residues. From germline, CDR1 is MNHEY and CDR2 SVGEGT. This CDR3 is CASSGTSPSNTGELFF. Here the CDR3 DNA reads TGTGCCAGCAGTGGCACTAGCCCATCGAACACCGGGGAGCTGTTTTTT.

This clonotype was seen a handful of times. This beta chain came through as a stray read in a library set up for alpha chains, and its size says little. The rearrangement uses TRBV29-1 and TRBJ2-5; D gene unclear. Germline CDR1 SQVTM, CDR2 ANQGSEA. Trimming shortened V by 6 bases and J by 2 bases, and 10 bases separated the two germline ends. This CDR3 region has 12 residues. The CDR3 sequence: CSVKVSQETQYF. In DNA, the CDR3 is TGCAGCGTAAAAGTATCTCAAGAGACCCAGTACTTC. Filled out from reference TRBV29-1 and TRBJ2-5, the complete variable domain reads SAVISQKPSRDICQRGTSLTIQCQVDSQVTMMFWYRQQPGQSLTLIATANQGSEATYESGFVIDKFPISRPNLTFSTLTVSNMSPEDSSIYLCSVKVSQETQYFGPGTRLLVL.

On this clonotype itself: For a library built for alpha chains, this beta chain is a stray read; little rests on its size. The chain carries TRBV6-2 or TRBV6-3 and TRBJ1-1; D remains ambiguous. V was cut by 6 bases and J by 10 bases, with 18 bases left in between. The CDR3 sequence is 13 residues long. Germline-derived CDR1 and CDR2 are MNHEY and SVGEGT. The DNA for the CDR3 is TGTGCCAGCAGAGAGGATCTACCCCCTGCAGCTTTCTTT. Translation gives CASREDLPPAAFF.

This clonotype is medium-sized (0.01 to 0.1%). This beta chain appears as a stray read in a library generated for alpha chains; its size is not informative. In nucleotides, the CDR3 is TGCAGCGTTGATGAGACAGGGTCTGATGAAAAACTGTTTTTT. Its translation is CSVDETGSDEKLFF. The chain has TRBV29-1 and TRBJ1-4, with TRBD1 matching 7 bases. The germline gives CDR1 SQVTM, CDR2 ANQGSEA. Trimming at V came to 3 bases and at J to 6 bases, leaving 7 bases not matched to a gene. The CDR3 consists of 14 residues.

This clonotype was detected many times. In a library made to pick up alpha chains, this beta chain is a stray read with a size that means little. This chain uses TRBV25-1 with TRBJ2-3, with 7 bases fitting TRBD2. V lost 5 bases and J lost 0; bases outside the gene matches: 2. Germline V gives CDR1 MGHDK, CDR2 SYGVNS. This CDR3 region has 14 residues. In DNA form, the CDR3 reads TGTGCCAGCAGTCCGGGACTAAGCACAGATACGCAGTATTTT. Translation gives CASSPGLSTDTQYF.

This clonotype was observed at least ten times. This beta chain slipped into a library made for alpha chains as a stray read, so its size is not meaningful. The chain carries TRBV10-3 and TRBJ2-1, with D tentatively TRBD1 or TRBD2 (5 bases each). The CDR3 sequence is 15 residues long. Looked up from germline, CDR1 is ENHRY and CDR2 is SYGVKD. V dropped 6 bases and J dropped 5 bases, with 17 bases sitting between them. The DNA for the CDR3 is TGTGCCATCAGGGGGCAGGGCGGGCCGCACAATGAGCAGTTCTTC. This sequence encodes CAIRGQGGPHNEQFF.

At least ten counts were recorded for this clonotype. The library was built for alpha chains, so this beta chain is an off-target read and its size means little. The chain uses TRBV20-1 and TRBJ2-1; D is possibly TRBD1 (6 bases). The germline V gene has CDR1 DFQATT and CDR2 SNEGSKA (reference sequence). With 6 bases removed from V and 6 bases from J, the gap between germline ends came to 18 bases. The CDR3 loop spans 14 amino acids. As DNA, the CDR3 is TGCAGTGCCCAACAGGCAGGGGCTGTCAATGAGCAGTTCTTC. This gives the protein CSAQQAGAVNEQFF.

In its sample, this clonotype was seen a few times. For a library built for alpha chains, this beta chain is a stray read; little rests on its size. This chain uses TRBV7-2 with TRBJ2-7; either TRBD1 or TRBD2 may fit D (5 bases each). Trimming left V 6 bases short and J 2 bases short, with 14 bases between. Germline assignment: CDR1 SGHTA and CDR2 FQGNSA. CDR3 length equals 14 residues. The CDR3 bases are TGTGCCAGCAGTGAGGGGCCAGGGACCTACGAGCAGTACTTC. This translates into CASSEGPGTYEQYF.

On this clonotype: The size of this beta chain means little, since it is a stray read in a library made for alpha chains. V gene TRBV4-2 combines with J gene TRBJ2-4, with D hard to call. V was cut by 1 base and J by 2 bases, with 15 bases left in between. The CDR3 totals 17 residues. Germline V lookup: CDR1 LGHNA, CDR2 YNFKEQ. This CDR3 is CASSQAGAISPKNIQYF. For the CDR3, the DNA is TGTGCCAGCAGCCAAGCGGGCGCAATCTCTCCCAAAAACATTCAGTACTTC.